This TCR beta chain was captured by sequencing in a study of T cells in Graves' hyperthyroidism and ophthalmopathy. Study results and limitations: Ophthalmopathy cases were set apart from stable hyperthyroidism by a 13 V-J model.

This clonotype was seen once. Its antigen is currently unknown. Amplification yielded TCR beta CDR3 regions, with RNA transcripts as the source. The HTBI primer set drove a first-round RT-PCR of the TCR CDR3. TCRdb itself ran the multiplex PCR reads through MiXCR, one entry per CDR3 protein. The table lists hundreds of thousands of distinct CDR3 sequences, more than 30% of them singletons. The study enrolled patients aged 18 to 65 with newly diagnosed hyperthyroidism of under 2 months' duration. Each 10 ml fresh peripheral blood draw supplied the PBMCs. CDR1 is SGHAT, CDR2 FQDESV, per germline (reference sequence). V gave up 6 bases and J gave up 3 bases; unmatched junction bases: 3. This CDR3 is 14 amino acids long.

J is TRBJ2-5 and V is TRBV11-1, with 11 bases that match TRBD2. The receptor was derived from a man aged 18 to 29 with Graves' hyperthyroidism. The source material was blood. The CDR3 region has the DNA TGTGCCAGCAGACGTAGCGGGGGGGAAGAGACCCAGTACTTC. Its translation: CASRRSGGEETQYF.